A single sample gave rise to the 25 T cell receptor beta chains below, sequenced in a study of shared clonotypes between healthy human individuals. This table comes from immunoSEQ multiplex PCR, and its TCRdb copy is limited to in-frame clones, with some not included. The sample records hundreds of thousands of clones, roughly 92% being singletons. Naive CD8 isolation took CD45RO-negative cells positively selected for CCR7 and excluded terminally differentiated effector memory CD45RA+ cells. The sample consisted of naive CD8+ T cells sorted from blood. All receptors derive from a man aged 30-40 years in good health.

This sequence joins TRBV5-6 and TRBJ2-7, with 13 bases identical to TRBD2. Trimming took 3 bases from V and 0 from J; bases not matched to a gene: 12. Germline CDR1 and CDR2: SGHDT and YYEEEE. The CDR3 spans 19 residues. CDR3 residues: CASSSLAGTSGESSYEQYF. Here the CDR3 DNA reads TGTGCCAGCAGCTCCTTAGCCGGGACTAGCGGGGAGAGCTCCTACGAGCAGTACTTC.

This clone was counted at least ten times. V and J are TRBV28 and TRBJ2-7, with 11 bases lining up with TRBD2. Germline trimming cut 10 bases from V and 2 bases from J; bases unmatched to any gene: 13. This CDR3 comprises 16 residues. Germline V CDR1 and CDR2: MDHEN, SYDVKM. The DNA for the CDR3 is TGTGCCATAACTAGCGGGAGTGGTAGTGGGGCCTACGAGCAGTACTTC. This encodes CAITSGSGSGAYEQYF.

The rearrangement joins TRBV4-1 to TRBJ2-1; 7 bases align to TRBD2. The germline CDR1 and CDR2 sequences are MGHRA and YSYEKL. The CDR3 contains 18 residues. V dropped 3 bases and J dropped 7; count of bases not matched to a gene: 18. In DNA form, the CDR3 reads TGCGCCAGCAGCCACAACCTCCCTGTCCTTGCGGGAGTTAATGAGCAGTTCTTC. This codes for CASSHNLPVLAGVNEQFF.

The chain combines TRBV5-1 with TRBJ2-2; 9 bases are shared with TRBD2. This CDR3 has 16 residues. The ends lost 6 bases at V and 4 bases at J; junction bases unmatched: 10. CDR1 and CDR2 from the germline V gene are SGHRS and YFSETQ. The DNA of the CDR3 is TGCGCCAGCAACCCCTTTAGCGGGAGAAGCACCGGGGAGCTGTTTTTT. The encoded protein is CASNPFSGRSTGELFF. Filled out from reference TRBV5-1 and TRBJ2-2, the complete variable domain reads KAGVTQTPRYLIKTRGQQVTLSCSPISGHRSVSWYQQTPGQGLQFLFEYFSETQRNKGNFPGRFSGRQFSNSRSEMNVSTLELGDSALYLCASNPFSGRSTGELFFGEGSRLTVL.

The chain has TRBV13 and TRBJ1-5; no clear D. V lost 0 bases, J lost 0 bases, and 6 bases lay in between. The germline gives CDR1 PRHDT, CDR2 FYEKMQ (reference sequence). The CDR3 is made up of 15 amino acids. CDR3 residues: CASSLGAGSNQPQHF. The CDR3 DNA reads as TGTGCCAGCAGCTTAGGAGCGGGTAGCAATCAGCCCCAGCATTTT.

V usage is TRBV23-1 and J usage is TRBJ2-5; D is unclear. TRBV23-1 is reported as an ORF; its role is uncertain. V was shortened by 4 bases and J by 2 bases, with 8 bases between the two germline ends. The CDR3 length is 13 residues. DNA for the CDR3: TGCGCCAGCAGTCCTCGAAATCAAGAGACCCAGTACTTC. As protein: CASSPRNQETQYF.

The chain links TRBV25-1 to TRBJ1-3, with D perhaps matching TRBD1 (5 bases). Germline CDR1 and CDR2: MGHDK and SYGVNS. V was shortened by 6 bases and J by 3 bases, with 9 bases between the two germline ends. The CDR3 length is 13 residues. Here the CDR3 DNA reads TGTGCCAGCAGCCAGGGTTTTGGAAACACCATATATTTT. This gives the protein CASSQGFGNTIYF.

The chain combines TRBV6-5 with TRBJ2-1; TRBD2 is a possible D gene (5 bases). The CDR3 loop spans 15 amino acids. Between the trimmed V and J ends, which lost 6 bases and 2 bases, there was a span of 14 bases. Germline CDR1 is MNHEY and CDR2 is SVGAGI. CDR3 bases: TGTGCCAGCAGAGTTACTAGATTCCCCTACAATGAGCAGTTCTTC. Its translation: CASRVTRFPYNEQFF.

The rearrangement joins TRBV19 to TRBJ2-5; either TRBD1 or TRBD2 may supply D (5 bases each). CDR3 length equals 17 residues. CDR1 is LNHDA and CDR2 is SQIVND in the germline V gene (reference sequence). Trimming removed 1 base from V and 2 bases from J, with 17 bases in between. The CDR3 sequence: CASSIGTWERGQETQYF. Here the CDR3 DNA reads TGTGCCAGTAGTATAGGGACGTGGGAGAGGGGACAAGAGACCCAGTACTTC.

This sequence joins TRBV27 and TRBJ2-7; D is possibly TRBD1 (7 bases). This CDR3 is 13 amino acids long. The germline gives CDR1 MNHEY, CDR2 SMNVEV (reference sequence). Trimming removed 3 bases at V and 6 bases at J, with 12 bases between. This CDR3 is CASSFGQGGEQYF. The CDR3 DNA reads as TGTGCCAGCAGTTTTGGGCAGGGGGGCGAGCAGTACTTC.

CDR3 coding DNA: TGTGCCAGCAGCACCGGGAGGCCGGATACGCAGTATTTT. It is translated as CASSTGRPDTQYF. This sequence joins TRBV5-4 and TRBJ2-3, with TRBD2 matching over 7 bases. The CDR3 covers 13 residues. Germline values: CDR1 SGHNT, CDR2 YYREEE (reference sequence). V lost 4 bases, J lost 6 bases, and 5 bases stayed unmatched.

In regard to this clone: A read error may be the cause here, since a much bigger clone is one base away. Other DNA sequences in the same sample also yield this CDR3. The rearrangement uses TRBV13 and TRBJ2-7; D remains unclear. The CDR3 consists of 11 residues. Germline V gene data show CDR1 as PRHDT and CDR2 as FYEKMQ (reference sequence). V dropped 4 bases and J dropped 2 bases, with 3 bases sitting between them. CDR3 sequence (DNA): TGTGCCAGCAGCTCCACCTACGAGCAGTACTTC. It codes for CASSSTYEQYF.

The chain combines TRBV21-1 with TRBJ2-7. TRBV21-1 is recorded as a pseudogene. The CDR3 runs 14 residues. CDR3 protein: CASSNKDTYYEQYF. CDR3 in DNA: TGTGCCAGCAGCAATAAGGATACGTACTACGAGCAGTACTTC.

CDR3 coding DNA: TGTGCCAGCAGTACCCTGGGGCAGGCGTACTACGAGCAGTACTTC. Translation gives CASSTLGQAYYEQYF. This sequence joins TRBV28 and TRBJ2-7; D perhaps matches TRBD1 (5 bases). This CDR3 comprises 15 residues. Germline V gives CDR1 MDHEN, CDR2 SYDVKM. V was shortened by 5 bases and J by 3 bases, with 17 bases between the two germline ends.

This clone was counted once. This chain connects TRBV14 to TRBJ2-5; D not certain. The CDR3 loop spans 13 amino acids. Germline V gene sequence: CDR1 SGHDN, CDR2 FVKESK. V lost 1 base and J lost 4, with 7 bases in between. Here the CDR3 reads CASSQATGETQYF. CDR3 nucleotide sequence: TGTGCCAGCAGCCAAGCCACCGGAGAGACCCAGTACTTC.

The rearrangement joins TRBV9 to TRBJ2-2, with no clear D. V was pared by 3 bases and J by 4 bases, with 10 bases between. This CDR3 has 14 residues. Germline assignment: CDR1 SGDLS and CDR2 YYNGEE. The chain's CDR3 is CASSGFAITGELFF. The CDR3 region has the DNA TGTGCCAGCAGCGGATTCGCGATCACCGGGGAGCTGTTTTTT.

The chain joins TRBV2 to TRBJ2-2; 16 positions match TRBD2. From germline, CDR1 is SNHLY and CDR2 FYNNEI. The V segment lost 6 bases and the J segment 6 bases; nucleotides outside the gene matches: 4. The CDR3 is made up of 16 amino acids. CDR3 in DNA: TGTGCCAGCAGAACTGGGACTAGCGGGAGGGCCGGGGAGCTGTTTTTT. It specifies CASRTGTSGRAGELFF.

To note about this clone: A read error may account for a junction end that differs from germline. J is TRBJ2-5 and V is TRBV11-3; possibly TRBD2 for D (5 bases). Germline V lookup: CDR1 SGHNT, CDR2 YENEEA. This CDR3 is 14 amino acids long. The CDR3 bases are TGTGCCAGCAGCCTAGAGGGAAACCAAGAGACCCAGTACTTC. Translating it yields CASSLEGNQETQYF. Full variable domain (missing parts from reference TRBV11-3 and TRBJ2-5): EAGVVQSPRYKIIEKKQPVAFWCNPISGHNTLYWYLQNLGQGPELLIRYENEEAVDDSQLPKDRFSAERLKGVDSTLKIQPAELGDSAVYLCASSLEGNQETQYFGPGTRLLVL.

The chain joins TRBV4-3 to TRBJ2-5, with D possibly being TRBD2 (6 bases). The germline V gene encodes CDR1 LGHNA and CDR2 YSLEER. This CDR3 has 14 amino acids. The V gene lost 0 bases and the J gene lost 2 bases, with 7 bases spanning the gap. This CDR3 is CASSQELAQETQYF. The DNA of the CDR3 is TGCGCCAGCAGCCAAGAGCTAGCGCAAGAGACCCAGTACTTC.

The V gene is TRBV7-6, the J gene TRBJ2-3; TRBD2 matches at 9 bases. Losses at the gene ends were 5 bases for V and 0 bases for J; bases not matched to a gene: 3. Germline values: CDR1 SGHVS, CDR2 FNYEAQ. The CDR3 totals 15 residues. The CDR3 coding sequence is TGTGCCAGCAGCCCGGCGGGGGGGAGCACAGATACGCAGTATTTT. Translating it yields CASSPAGGSTDTQYF.

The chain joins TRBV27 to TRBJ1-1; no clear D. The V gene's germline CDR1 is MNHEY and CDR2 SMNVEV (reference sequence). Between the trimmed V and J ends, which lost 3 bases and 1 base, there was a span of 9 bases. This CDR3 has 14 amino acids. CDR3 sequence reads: CASSFSTRNTEAFF. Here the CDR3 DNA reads TGTGCCAGCAGTTTTTCGACCAGGAACACTGAAGCTTTCTTT.

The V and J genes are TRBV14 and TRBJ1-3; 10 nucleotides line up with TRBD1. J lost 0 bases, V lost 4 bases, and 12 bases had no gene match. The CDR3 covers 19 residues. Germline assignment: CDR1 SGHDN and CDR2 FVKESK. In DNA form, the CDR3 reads TGTGCCAGCAGCCTCCGGGACAGGGGATTTGGATACTCTGGAAACACCATATATTTT. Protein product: CASSLRDRGFGYSGNTIYF.

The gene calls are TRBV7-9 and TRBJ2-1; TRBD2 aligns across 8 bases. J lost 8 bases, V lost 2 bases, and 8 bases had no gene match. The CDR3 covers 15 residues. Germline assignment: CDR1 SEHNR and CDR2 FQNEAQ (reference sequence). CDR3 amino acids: CASSLFLGLGHEQFF. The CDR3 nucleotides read TGTGCCAGCAGCTTATTCCTGGGACTAGGCCATGAGCAGTTCTTC.

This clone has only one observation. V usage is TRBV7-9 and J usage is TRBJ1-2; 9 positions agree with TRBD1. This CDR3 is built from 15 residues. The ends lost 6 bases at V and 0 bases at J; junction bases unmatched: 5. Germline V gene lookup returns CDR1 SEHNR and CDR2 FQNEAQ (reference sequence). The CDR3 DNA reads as TGTGCCAGCAGTTCTGGGACAGGGTCTAACTATGGCTACACCTTC. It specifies CASSSGTGSNYGYTF.

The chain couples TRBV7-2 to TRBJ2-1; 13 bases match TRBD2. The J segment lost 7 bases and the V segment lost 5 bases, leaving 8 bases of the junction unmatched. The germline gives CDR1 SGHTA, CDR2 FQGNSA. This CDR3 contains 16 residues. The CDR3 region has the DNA TGTGCCAGCAGCCGAGGACTAGCGGGAGTGATAAATGAGCAGTTCTTC. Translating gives CASSRGLAGVINEQFF.